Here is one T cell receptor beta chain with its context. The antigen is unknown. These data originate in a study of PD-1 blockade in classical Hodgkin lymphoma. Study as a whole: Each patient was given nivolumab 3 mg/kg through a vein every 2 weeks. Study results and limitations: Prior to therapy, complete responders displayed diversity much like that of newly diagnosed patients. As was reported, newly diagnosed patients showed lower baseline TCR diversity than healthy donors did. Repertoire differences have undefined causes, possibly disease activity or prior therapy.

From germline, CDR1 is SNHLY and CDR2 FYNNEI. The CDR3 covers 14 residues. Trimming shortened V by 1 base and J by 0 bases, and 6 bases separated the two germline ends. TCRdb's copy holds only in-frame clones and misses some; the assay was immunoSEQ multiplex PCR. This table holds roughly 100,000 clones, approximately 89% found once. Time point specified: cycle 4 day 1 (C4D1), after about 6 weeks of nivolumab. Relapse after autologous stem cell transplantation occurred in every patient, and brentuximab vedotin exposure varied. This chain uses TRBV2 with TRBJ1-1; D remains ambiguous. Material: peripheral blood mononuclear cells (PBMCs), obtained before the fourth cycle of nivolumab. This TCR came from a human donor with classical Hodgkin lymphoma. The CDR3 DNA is TGTGCCAGCAGTGAAGGTAGACTGAACACTGAAGCTTTCTTT. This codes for CASSEGRLNTEAFF.